This T cell receptor (beta chain) appears in the sequencing data of a study of CD8 T cells in Susac syndrome (dated by TCRdb to about 2019). Background on the whole study: The study used repertoire sequencing to test whether antigen drove CD8+ T cell activation and differentiation in Susac syndrome.

As regards this clonotype: Its antigen remains undetermined. No quality values exist for individual bases; no much larger clone is one base distant.

Study-level results and caveats: The study acknowledged that relatively few individuals were included in the TCR sequencing and HLA analysis.

RNA was extracted using the RNeasy kit, and roughly 0.45 to 1 microgram was reverse transcribed with random hexamers. TCR beta CDR3 regions were amplified with the immunoSEQ multiplex PCR assay covering 54 Vbeta and 13 Jbeta segments. To correct PCR amplification bias, a synthetic template baseline was used for both primer optimization and computational correction. The authors' analysis ran thus. Reads were annotated to V, D and J genes per IMGT and analyzed with immunoSEQ Analyzer, keeping only productive sequences. Clonality was computed as one minus Shannon entropy normalized by log2 of the number of productive unique sequences. For each patient and control, public and private clones were evaluated among the 100 most prevalent clones. Clones were defined as Susac-specific when absent from the healthy and MS cohorts, from about 1,100 published viral clones and from other ImmuneACCESS disease sequences. In TCRdb, the public reads were trimmed at Q25 with fastp and aligned with MiXCR, with productive beta chains retained. Each entry is one CDR3 protein sequence, shown with its most common DNA and genes. TCRdb, not the original authors, processed these V and J calls. This sample gives roughly 150,000 distinct CDR3 sequences in total; about 90% of them show up just once. The biggest ten clones account for 0.065% to 0.085% of the sample.

High-throughput TCR beta sequencing profiled peripheral blood CD8+ and CD4+ T cells from healthy donors, Susac syndrome patients and multiple sclerosis patients. Healthy donors were age- and sex-matched controls. Bulk CD8+ and CD4+ T cells were purified by magnetic negative isolation, whereas CD8+ TEMRA cells were enriched by FACS. Blood was drawn into EDTA tubes, processed within 24 hours, and PBMCs were isolated by density gradient centrifugation. PBMCs intended for TCR sequencing were cryopreserved in liquid nitrogen and thawed later in a water bath at 37 degrees C. The sorted or isolated CD4+, CD8+ and CD8+ TEMRA cells reached a purity of at least 90%. The CDR3 spans 14 residues, from the cysteine through the phenylalanine. Solely the CDR3 DNA is kept, with 42 bases framed from the first base. Trimming takes 6 bases from V and 0 bases from J, and the germline ends sit 12 bases apart. CDR1 and CDR2 are read off the germline V gene as MNHEY and SVGAGI.

This sequence uses TRBV6-5 and TRBJ2-7, with an unclear D gene assignment. The sequencing sample was made of CD4+ T cells from PBMCs. This TCR came from a human donor in good health. The DNA sequence reads TGTGCCAGCAGGGTAGGGATGAGCTCCTACGAGCAGTACTTC. This sequence encodes CASRVGMSSYEQYF.